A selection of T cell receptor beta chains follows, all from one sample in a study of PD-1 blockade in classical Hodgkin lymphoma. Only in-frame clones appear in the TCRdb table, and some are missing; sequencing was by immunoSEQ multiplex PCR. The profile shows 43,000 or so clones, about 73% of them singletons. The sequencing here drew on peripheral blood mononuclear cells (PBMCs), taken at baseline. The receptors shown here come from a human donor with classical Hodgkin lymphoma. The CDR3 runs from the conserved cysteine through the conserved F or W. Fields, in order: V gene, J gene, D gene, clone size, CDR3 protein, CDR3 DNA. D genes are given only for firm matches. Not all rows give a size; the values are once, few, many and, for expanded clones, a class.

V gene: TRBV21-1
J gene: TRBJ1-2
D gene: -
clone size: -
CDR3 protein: CASSPGQGLLNYGYTF
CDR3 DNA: TGTGCCAGCAGCCCCGGACAGGGCCTTCTTAACTATGGCTACACCTTC

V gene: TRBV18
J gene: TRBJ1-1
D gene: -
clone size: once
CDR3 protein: CASSPVTNTEAFF
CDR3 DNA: TGTGCCAGCTCACCAGTGACGAACACTGAAGCTTTCTTT

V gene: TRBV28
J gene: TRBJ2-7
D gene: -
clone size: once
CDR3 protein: CASSLGTVGVYEQYF
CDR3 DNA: TGTGCCAGCAGTCTCGGGACCGTAGGCGTCTACGAGCAGTACTTC

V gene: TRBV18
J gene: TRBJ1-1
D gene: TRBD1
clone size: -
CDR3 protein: CASSPPRDRNTEAFF
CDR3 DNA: TGTGCCAGCTCACCACCGAGGGACAGGAACACTGAAGCTTTCTTT

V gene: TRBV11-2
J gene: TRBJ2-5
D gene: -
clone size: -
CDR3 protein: CASSFTAPRGTQYF
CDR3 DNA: TGTGCCAGCAGCTTTACAGCGCCCCGAGGGACCCAGTACTTC

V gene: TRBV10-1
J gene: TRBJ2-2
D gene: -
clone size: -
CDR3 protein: CASSVGVSDTGELFF
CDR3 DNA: TGCGCCAGCAGTGTGGGGGTCTCGGACACCGGGGAGCTGTTTTTT

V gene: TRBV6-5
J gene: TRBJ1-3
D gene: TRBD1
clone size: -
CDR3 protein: CASRPDRAAGNTIYF
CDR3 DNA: TGTGCCAGCCGACCTGACAGGGCCGCTGGAAACACCATATATTTT

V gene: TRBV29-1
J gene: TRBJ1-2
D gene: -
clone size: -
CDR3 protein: CSVEWDGYGYTF
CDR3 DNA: TGCAGCGTTGAGTGGGACGGCTATGGCTACACCTTC

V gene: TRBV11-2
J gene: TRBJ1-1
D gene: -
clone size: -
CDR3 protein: CASSLGQLNTEAFF
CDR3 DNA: TGTGCCAGCAGCTTAGGACAGCTTAACACTGAAGCTTTCTTT

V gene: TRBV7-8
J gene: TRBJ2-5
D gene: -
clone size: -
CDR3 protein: CASYPWTAQETQYF
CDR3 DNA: TGTGCCAGCTACCCTTGGACAGCCCAAGAGACCCAGTACTTC

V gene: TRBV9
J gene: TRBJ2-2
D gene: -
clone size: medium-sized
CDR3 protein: CASSVGGTGELFF
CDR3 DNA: TGTGCCAGCAGCGTAGGTGGGACCGGGGAGCTGTTTTTT

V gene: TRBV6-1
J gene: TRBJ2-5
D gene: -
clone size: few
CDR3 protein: CASSWSSSETQYF
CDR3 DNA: TGTGCCAGCAGTTGGAGCTCTTCGGAGACCCAGTACTTC

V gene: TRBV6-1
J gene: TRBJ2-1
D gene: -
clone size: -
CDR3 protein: CASSEPPPWGSLDEQFF
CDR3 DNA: TGTGCCAGCAGTGAACCCCCCCCTTGGGGTTCTCTCGATGAGCAGTTCTTC

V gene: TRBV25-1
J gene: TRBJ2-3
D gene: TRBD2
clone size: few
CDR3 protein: CASSDRDYGWTDTQYF
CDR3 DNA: TGTGCCAGCAGTGACCGGGACTATGGGTGGACAGATACGCAGTATTTT

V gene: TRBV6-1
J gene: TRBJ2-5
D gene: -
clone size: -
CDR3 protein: CASSEAQRGQYF
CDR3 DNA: TGTGCCAGCAGTGAAGCGCAAAGGGGCCAGTACTTC

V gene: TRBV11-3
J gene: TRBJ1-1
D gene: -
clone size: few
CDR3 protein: CASSLAQEAFF
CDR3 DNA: TGTGCCAGCAGCTTAGCTCAGGAAGCTTTCTTT

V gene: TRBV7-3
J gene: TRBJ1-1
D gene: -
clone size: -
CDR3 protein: CASSWTDRTEAFF
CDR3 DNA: TGTGCCAGCAGCTGGACAGATCGCACTGAAGCTTTCTTT

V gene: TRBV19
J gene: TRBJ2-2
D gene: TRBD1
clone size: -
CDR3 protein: CASSIFGTGSTGELFF
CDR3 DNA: TGTGCCAGTAGTATATTTGGGACAGGGAGCACCGGGGAGCTGTTTTTT

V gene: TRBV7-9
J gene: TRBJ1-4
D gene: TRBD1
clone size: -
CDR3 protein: CASSSLPGGGEKLFF
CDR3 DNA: TGTGCCAGCAGCTCCCTCCCAGGGGGCGGTGAAAAACTGTTTTTT

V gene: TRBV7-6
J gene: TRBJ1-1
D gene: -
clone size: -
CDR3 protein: CASSLTLNTEAFF
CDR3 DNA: TGTGCCAGCAGCTTAACACTGAACACTGAAGCTTTCTTT

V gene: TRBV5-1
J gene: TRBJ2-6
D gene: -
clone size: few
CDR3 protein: CASSLNAASGANVLTF
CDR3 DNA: TGCGCCAGCAGCTTGAACGCAGCGTCTGGGGCCAACGTCCTGACTTTC

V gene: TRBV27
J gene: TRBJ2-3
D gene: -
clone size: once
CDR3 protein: CASTRISTDTQYF
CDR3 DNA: TGTGCCAGCACCCGCATTAGCACAGATACGCAGTATTTT

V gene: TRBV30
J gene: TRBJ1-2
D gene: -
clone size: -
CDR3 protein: CAWTTGYGYTF
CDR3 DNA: TGTGCCTGGACTACAGGGTATGGCTACACCTTC

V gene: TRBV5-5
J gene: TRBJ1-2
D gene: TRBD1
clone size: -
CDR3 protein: CASSPGQGVYGYTF
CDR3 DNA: TGTGCCAGCAGCCCCGGACAGGGGGTTTATGGCTACACCTTC

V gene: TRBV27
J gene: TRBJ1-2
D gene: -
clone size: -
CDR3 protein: CASSHGLGGGYTF
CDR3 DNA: TGTGCCAGCAGCCACGGGTTAGGCGGTGGCTACACCTTC

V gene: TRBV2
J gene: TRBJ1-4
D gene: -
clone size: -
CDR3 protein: CASSEVGREKLFF
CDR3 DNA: TGTGCCAGCAGTGAAGTTGGGCGCGAAAAACTGTTTTTT

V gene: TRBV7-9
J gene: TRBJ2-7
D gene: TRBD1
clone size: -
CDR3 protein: CASSLGQGEGYEQYF
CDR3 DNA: TGTGCCAGCAGCTTGGGACAGGGTGAAGGGTACGAGCAGTACTTC

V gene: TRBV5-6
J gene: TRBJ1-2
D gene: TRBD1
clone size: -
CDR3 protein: CASSLRGQGAYGYTF
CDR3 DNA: TGTGCCAGCAGCTTGAGGGGACAGGGGGCATATGGCTACACCTTC

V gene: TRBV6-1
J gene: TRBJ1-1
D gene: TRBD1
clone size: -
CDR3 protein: CASNLDRGYTEAFF
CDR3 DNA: TGTGCCAGCAATTTGGACAGGGGTTACACTGAAGCTTTCTTT

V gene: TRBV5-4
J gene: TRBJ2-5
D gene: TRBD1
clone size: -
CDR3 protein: CASSWGTGLQETQYF
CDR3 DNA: TGTGCCAGCAGCTGGGGGACAGGGCTCCAAGAGACCCAGTACTTC

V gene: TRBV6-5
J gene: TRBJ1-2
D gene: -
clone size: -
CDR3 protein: CASSYSSGSYYGYTF
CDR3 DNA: TGTGCCAGCAGTTACTCGTCAGGGTCCTACTATGGCTACACCTTC

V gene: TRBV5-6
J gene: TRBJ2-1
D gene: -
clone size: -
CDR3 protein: CASSFGQISRRYNEQFF
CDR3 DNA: TGTGCCAGCAGCTTCGGACAGATCTCCCGGCGATACAATGAGCAGTTCTTC

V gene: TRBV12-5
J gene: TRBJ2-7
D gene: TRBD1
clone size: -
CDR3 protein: CASAPWTGGYEQYF
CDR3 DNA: TGTGCTAGTGCCCCCTGGACAGGGGGGTACGAGCAGTACTTC

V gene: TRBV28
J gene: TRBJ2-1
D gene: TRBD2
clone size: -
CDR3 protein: CASSSPGTSSYNEQFF
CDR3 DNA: TGTGCCAGCAGTTCCCCCGGGACTAGCTCCTACAATGAGCAGTTCTTC

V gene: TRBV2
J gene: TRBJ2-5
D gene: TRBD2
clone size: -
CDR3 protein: CASRTGGGGYQETQYF
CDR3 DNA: TGTGCCAGCAGGACCGGGGGCGGGGGGTACCAAGAGACCCAGTACTTC

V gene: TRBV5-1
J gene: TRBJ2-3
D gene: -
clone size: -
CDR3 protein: CASSSTPTTDTQYF
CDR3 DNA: TGCGCCAGCAGCTCGACGCCCACCACAGATACGCAGTATTTT

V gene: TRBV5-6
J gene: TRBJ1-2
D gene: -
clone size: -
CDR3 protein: CASSFGYIGYTF
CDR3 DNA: TGTGCCAGCAGCTTCGGGTACATAGGCTACACCTTC

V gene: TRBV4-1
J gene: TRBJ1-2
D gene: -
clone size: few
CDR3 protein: CASSQDRLGVIGYTF
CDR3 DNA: TGCGCCAGCAGCCAAGATCGCCTAGGGGTAATTGGCTACACCTTC